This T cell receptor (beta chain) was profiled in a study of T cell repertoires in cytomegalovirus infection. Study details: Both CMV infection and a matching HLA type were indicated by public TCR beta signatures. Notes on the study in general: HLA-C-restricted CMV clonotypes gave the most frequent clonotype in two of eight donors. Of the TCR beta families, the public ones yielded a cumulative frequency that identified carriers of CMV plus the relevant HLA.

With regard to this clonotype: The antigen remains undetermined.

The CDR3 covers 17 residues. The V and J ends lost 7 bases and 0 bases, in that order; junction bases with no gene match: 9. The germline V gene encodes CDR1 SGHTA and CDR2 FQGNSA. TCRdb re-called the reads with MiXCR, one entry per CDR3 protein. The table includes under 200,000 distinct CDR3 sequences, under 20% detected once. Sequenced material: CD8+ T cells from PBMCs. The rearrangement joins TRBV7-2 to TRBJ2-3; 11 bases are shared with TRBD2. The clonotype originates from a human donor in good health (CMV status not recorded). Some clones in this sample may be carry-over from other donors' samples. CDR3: CASTIAGGLRSTDTQYF. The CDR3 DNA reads TGTGCCAGCACGATAGCGGGAGGGCTGCGTAGCACAGATACGCAGTATTTT.